The present T cell receptor beta chain was sequenced within a study of control samples from healthy donors and cancer patients. The method was immunoSEQ multiplex PCR; TCRdb's version includes in-frame clones alone and lacks a portion of them. Of some 100,000 clones detected, less than 95% appear once; the ten largest clones hold under 4.5%. This sequence was found in a human donor in good health. The donor label of this sample is uncertain. Sequencing input: blood.

CDR3 region: CASSPWGTANTGELFF. The CDR3 DNA is TGTGCCAGCAGCCCTTGGGGGACAGCGAACACCGGGGAGCTGTTTTTT. The chain joins TRBV7-2 to TRBJ2-2; 7 bases fit TRBD1. Per the germline V gene, CDR1 is SGHTA and CDR2 is FQGNSA. V trimming: 5 bases; J trimming: 0 bases; junction bases outside the gene matches: 6. This CDR3 contains 16 residues.